The T cell receptor (beta chain) described here comes from a study of vaccination effects on CD4 cells after COVID-19. The overall study: Vaccination followed sampling of two convalescent patients by 16 days and one week respectively.

Once cultured for 9 to 11 days, the cells underwent separation to obtain CD4+ T cells. CDR1 and CDR2 (germline): SGHRS, YFSETQ. V dropped 1 base and J dropped 6 bases, with 7 bases sitting between them. The CDR3 runs 13 residues. Assay used: immunoSEQ multiplex PCR; TCRdb lists only in-frame clones, some missing. The sample holds 45,000 to 60,000 clones, 60% to 85% seen once. This clone was recorded once. Antigen specificity is unknown. The TCR originated in a human donor who had a prior SARS-CoV-2 infection. This chain connects TRBV5-1 to TRBJ2-2, with D hard to call. Sequenced material: CD4+ T cells from PBMCs cultured without peptide, taken before COVID-19 vaccination. CDR3 in DNA: TGCGCCAGCAGCTTGAATAGAGCCGGGGAGCTGTTTTTT. Translation: CASSLNRAGELFF.